This T cell receptor (beta chain) was recovered during a study of blood T cell repertoires in COVID-19. Study processing details: Reference gene primer amplification gave estimated nucleated cell counts. Using immunoSEQ multiplex PCR, the repertoire was profiled, and TCRdb retains in-frame clones only, with some absent. That table gives V, J and clone size, and the DNA gave D and trimming. The table lists a few hundred thousand clones, about 88% of them singletons, with roughly 1.4% in the top ten. Allocation to cohorts depended on clinical history reported by the participants. This TCR came from a woman aged 18 to 35 who had been exposed to COVID-19. The specimen was PBMCs or T cells enriched from blood (not recorded which).

The CDR3 loop reads CASSTPTERGTSGRSSYNEQFF. DNA of the CDR3: TGCGCCAGCAGCACCCCGACCGAACGGGGGACTAGCGGGAGAAGCTCCTACAATGAGCAGTTCTTC. The chain uses TRBV5-1 and TRBJ2-1, with 14 bases matching TRBD2. J was trimmed by 0 bases and V by 4 bases; bases with no gene match: 18. The germline V gene encodes CDR1 SGHRS and CDR2 YFSETQ. The CDR3 totals 22 residues.